This T cell receptor beta chain was captured by sequencing in a study of shared clonotypes between healthy human individuals. Study details: Donors were a couple of women and three men aged 18 to 49.

Each PCR replicate from the sorted subsets contained 150 to 200 ng DNA, which is about 30,000 T cell genomes. Clones were sequenced by immunoSEQ multiplex PCR, and TCRdb holds only the in-frame ones, with some missing. The table lists 2,500,000 or so clones, roughly 93% of them singletons, with about 0.34% in the top ten. The study, taken as a whole, reports: Generation probability values for non-shared clonotypes were lower than those for clonotypes shared by all four donors. In the sorted subsets, rarefaction showed sequencing was incomplete despite large depth.

The ends lost 2 bases at V and 0 bases at J; junction bases unmatched: 5. The CDR3 sequence is 16 residues long. Germline V lookup: CDR1 MNHNS, CDR2 SASEGT. In the case of this clone: As yet, its antigen is unknown.

The clonotype comes from a man younger than 30 in good health. Some clones in this sample may be carry-over from other donors' samples. The chain carries TRBV6-1 and TRBJ1-2; 8 positions match TRBD1. The sample consisted of naive CD4+ T cells from PBMCs. Stated subset: CD45RA+ positively selected. Here the CDR3 reads CASSELGTGANYGYTF. The CDR3 DNA sequence: TGTGCCAGCAGTGAACTGGGGACAGGAGCTAACTATGGCTACACCTTC.